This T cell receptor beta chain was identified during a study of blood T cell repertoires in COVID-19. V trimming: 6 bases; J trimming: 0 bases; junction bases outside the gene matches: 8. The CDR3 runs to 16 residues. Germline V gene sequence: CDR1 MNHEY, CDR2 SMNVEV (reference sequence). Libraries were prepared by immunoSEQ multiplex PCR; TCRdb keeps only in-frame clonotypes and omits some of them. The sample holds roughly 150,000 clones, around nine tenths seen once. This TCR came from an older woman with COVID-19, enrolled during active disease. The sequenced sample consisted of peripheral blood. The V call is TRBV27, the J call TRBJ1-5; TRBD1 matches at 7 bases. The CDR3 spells CASSPLTGNSNQPQHF. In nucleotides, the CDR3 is TGTGCCAGCAGCCCCTTGACAGGGAATAGCAATCAGCCCCAGCATTTT.